This T cell receptor beta chain is drawn from a study of OX40 agonist ivuxolimab in advanced cancers. Sequencing was performed with immunoSEQ multiplex PCR; in TCRdb, only in-frame clones are kept and a portion is missing. The sample has 46,000 or so clones; about 89% are singletons. J gave up 5 bases and V 4 bases, and 15 bases lay outside the gene matches. The CDR3 length is 16 residues. CDR1 is SGHDT, CDR2 YYEEEE, per germline. The chain has TRBV5-6 and TRBJ2-7; 7 nucleotides agree with TRBD2. The origin of this receptor is an adult with an advanced solid tumor such as melanoma, head and neck, liver or kidney cancer. This specimen consisted of CD4+ or CD8+ T cells sorted from blood, obtained in a trial of the OX40 agonist ivuxolimab. The CDR3 nucleotides are TGTGCCAGCAGCGGGGGGGAGGATCCCACCTTCGACGAGCAGTACTTC. This codes for CASSGGEDPTFDEQYF. Drawing the rest from reference TRBV5-6 and TRBJ2-7, the complete variable domain is DAGVTQSPTHLIKTRGQQVTLRCSPKSGHDTVSWYQQALGQGPQFIFQYYEEEERQRGNFPDRFSGHQFPNYSSELNVNALLLGDSALYLCASSGGEDPTFDEQYFGPGTRLTVT.